The source of this TCR beta chain is a study of PD-L1 blockade in urothelial cancer. Study background: Patients commenced atezolizumab around 2014, and it was given at 1,200 mg intravenously every 3 weeks. Of 29 to 30 patients, twenty-five were males with bladder-origin urothelial cancer. The study recovered a median of roughly 140,000 T cells per blood sample.

Study-level findings and limits: Prediction of better survival came from below-median pretreatment blood TCR clonality.

Sequencing was performed with immunoSEQ multiplex PCR; in TCRdb, only in-frame clones are kept and a portion is missing. The repertoire consists of more than 80,000 clones, with around 76% occurring once and the leading ten covering more than 9%. The V segment lost 4 bases and the J segment 5 bases; nucleotides outside the gene matches: 9. This CDR3 region has 15 residues. Germline V gives CDR1 SGHRS, CDR2 YFSETQ. A remark on this clone: As yet, its antigen is unknown.

J is TRBJ2-3 and V is TRBV5-1; 8 bases map to TRBD2. The receptor's source is a man between 65 and 85 years old with urothelial cancer. Sequencing used PBMCs, obtained around atezolizumab (anti-PD-L1) treatment. The CDR3 nucleotides are TGCGCCAGCAGCCCGCGGGAGGACGCCGGAGATACGCAGTATTTT. As protein: CASSPREDAGDTQYF.